A single sample gave rise to the 6 T cell receptor beta chains below, sequenced in a study of cytomegalovirus exposure and HLA in healthy donors. PCR primers comprised 60 Vbeta and 13 Jbeta primers. Produced via immunoSEQ multiplex PCR; TCRdb's table is partial and in-frame only. Here the sample spans around 130,000 clones, about four fifths being singletons. The sequenced material came from PBMCs. All receptors come from a man aged 30 to 45 in good health and CMV-seronegative.

With respect to this clone: At the DNA level, this CDR3 is encoded by other sequences in the same sample as well. V and J are TRBV7-2 and TRBJ2-7, with 9 bases that match TRBD2. Germline V gene data show CDR1 as SGHTA and CDR2 as FQGNSA. This CDR3 region has 15 residues. Trimming removed 1 base from V and 4 bases from J; junction bases left unmatched: 5. CDR3 amino acids: CASSLGSGGLYEQYF. The CDR3 nucleotides are TGTGCCAGCAGCTTAGGCAGCGGGGGGTTATACGAGCAGTACTTC. The full variable domain, with the rest looked up from reference TRBV7-2 and TRBJ2-7, is GAGVSQSPSNKVTEKGKDVELRCDPISGHTALYWYRQSLGQGLEFLIYFQGNSAPDKSGLPSDRFSAERTGGSVSTLTIQRTQQEDSAVYLCASSLGSGGLYEQYFGPGTRLTVT.

This chain joins TRBV4-3 and TRBJ2-5; D is perhaps TRBD1 (5 bases). The length of the CDR3 is 16 residues. V was pared by 0 bases and J by 5 bases, with 16 bases between. CDR1 and CDR2 from the germline V gene are LGHNA and YSLEER. As DNA, the CDR3 is TGCGCCAGCAGCCAAGATAGTGAAGGGGAAGGGGAGACCCAGTACTTC. Translating it yields CASSQDSEGEGETQYF.

This clone appeared a single time. The chain uses TRBV29-1 and TRBJ1-2; D possibly corresponds to TRBD1 (5 bases). CDR1 and CDR2 (germline): SQVTM, ANQGSEA. The ends were cut back, 4 bases at V and 4 bases at J, with 13 bases in the middle. The CDR3 totals 13 residues. The CDR3 bases are TGCAGCGTTGTCTTACAAGGGGCCTATGGCTACACCTTC. It is translated as CSVVLQGAYGYTF.

The rearrangement links TRBV14 to TRBJ1-1, with D unclear. CDR1 is SGHDN and CDR2 is FVKESK in the germline V gene. The CDR3 has 13 residues. V lost 1 base to trimming and J lost 1 base, with 4 bases between them. The CDR3: CASSQVRNTEAFF. The CDR3 DNA follows: TGTGCCAGCAGCCAAGTTAGGAACACTGAAGCTTTCTTT.

This clone was recorded a few times. The genes are TRBV4-3 and TRBJ2-1, with a weak D call TRBD2 (6 bases). Germline values: CDR1 LGHNA, CDR2 YSLEER. V was trimmed by 3 bases and J by 13 bases, leaving 19 bases between them. The CDR3 has 14 residues. In nucleotides, the CDR3 is TGCGCCAGCAGCCATGGAGGGGTTCCTCGGGGACAGTTCTTC. This gives the protein CASSHGGVPRGQFF.

The chain has TRBV7-9 and TRBJ2-1, with 12 bases lining up with TRBD2. Germline trimming cut 5 bases from V and 4 bases from J; bases unmatched to any gene: 3. Germline assignment: CDR1 SEHNR and CDR2 FQNEAQ (reference sequence). This CDR3 has 15 residues. CDR3: CASSPTSGGYNEQFF. The CDR3 nucleotides read TGTGCCAGCAGCCCGACTAGCGGGGGATACAATGAGCAGTTCTTC.